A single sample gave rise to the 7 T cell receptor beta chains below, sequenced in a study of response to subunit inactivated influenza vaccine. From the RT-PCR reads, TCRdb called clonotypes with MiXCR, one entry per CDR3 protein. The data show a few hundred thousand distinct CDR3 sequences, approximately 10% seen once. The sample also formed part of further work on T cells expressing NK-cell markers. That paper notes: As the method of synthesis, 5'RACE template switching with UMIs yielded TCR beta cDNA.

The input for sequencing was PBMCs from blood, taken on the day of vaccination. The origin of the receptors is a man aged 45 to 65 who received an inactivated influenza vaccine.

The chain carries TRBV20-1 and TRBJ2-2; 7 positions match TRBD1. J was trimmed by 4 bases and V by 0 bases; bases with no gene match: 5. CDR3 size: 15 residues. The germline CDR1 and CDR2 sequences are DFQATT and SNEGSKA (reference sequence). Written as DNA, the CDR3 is TGCAGTGCTAGAGACGGACAGGAGGTCACCGGGGAGCTGTTTTTT. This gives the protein CSARDGQEVTGELFF.

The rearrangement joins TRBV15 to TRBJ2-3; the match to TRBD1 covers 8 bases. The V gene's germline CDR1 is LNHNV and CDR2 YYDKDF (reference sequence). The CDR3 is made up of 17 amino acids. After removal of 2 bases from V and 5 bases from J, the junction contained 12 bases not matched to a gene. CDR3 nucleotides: TGTGCCACCAGCAGATCGACAGGGGACTCGATCGTAGATACGCAGTATTTT. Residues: CATSRSTGDSIVDTQYF.

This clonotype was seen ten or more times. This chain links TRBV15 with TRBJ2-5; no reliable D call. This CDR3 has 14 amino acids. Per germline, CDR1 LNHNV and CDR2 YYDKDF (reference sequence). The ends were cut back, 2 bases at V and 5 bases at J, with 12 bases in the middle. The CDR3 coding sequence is TGTGCCACCAGCAGACGGGCTGCCTCGGAGACCCAGTACTTC. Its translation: CATSRRAASETQYF. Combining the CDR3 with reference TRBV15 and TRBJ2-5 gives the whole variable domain DAMVIQNPRYQVTQFGKPVTLSCSQTLNHNVMYWYQQKSSQAPKLLFHYYDKDFNNEADTPDNFQSRRPNTSFCFLDIRSPGLGDTAMYLCATSRRAASETQYFGPGTRLLVL.

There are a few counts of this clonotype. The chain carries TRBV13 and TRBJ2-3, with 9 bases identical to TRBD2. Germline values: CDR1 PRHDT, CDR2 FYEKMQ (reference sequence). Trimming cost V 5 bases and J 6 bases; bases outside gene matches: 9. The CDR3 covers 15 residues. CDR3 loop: CASSLISGSRDTQYF. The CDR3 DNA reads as TGTGCCAGCAGCCTAATTAGCGGGAGTAGGGATACGCAGTATTTT.

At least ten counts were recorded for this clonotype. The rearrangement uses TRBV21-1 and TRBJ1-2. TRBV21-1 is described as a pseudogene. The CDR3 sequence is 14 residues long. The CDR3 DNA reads TGTGCCAGCAGCGAAAGGGCAGGACTCTATGGCTACACCTTC. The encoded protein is CASSERAGLYGYTF.

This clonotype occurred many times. CDR3 sequence: CSVEDEGRGSYEQYF. The CDR3 bases are TGCAGCGTTGAAGATGAGGGCAGGGGTTCCTACGAGCAGTACTTC. This chain connects TRBV29-1 to TRBJ2-7; weak D call: TRBD1 (6 bases). V was pared by 0 bases and J by 1 base, with 13 bases between. CDR1 SQVTM and CDR2 ANQGSEA come from the germline V gene. The CDR3 covers 15 residues.

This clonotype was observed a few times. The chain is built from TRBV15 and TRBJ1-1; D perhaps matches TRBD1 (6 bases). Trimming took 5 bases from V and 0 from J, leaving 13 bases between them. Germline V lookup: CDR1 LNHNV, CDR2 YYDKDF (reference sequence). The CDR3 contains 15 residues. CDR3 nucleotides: TGTGCCACCAGCCGACAACAGGGATTGAACACTGAAGCTTTCTTT. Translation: CATSRQQGLNTEAFF.